Following are 29 T cell receptor beta chains from one sample sequenced in a study of a mutant IDH1 vaccine in newly diagnosed glioma. No cognate antigen is known for these TCRs. The time point denotes: week 47, end of study. Topical imiquimod accompanied each vaccine dose, which consisted of 300 ug of mutant IDH1 20-mer peptide. Sequencing was performed with immunoSEQ multiplex PCR; in TCRdb, only in-frame clones are kept and a portion is missing. Of about 50,000 clones listed, approximately 84% are singletons. Sequencing used PBMCs, obtained from a glioma patient whose treatment included an IDH1 peptide vaccine. These receptors came from a woman in her thirties with glioma. Some clones in this sample may be carry-over from other donors' samples.

This sequence joins TRBV5-5 and TRBJ1-2, with D possibly TRBD1 on 6 matching bases. The CDR3 runs 14 residues. Germline-derived CDR1 and CDR2 are SGHKS and YYEKEE (reference sequence). V lost 3 bases to trimming and J lost 1 base, with 10 bases between them. DNA of the CDR3: TGTGCCAGCAGCTCAGGGGTCCTTAACTATGGCTACACCTTC. Its translation: CASSSGVLNYGYTF.

The rearrangement uses TRBV5-5 and TRBJ1-1; D is unclear. Germline V gene lookup returns CDR1 SGHKS and CDR2 YYEKEE (reference sequence). CDR3 length: 14 amino acids. The ends were cut back, 4 bases at V and 2 bases at J, with 12 bases in the middle. In nucleotides, the CDR3 is TGTGCCAGCAGCCCTAGCCACCCAAACACTGAAGCTTTCTTT. Protein: CASSPSHPNTEAFF.

The chain couples TRBV19 to TRBJ2-7; D is tentatively TRBD1 or TRBD2 (5 bases each). This CDR3 comprises 16 residues. The V end lost 3 bases, the J end lost 0 bases, and 15 bases lay between the germline ends. Per germline, CDR1 LNHDA and CDR2 SQIVND (reference sequence). The CDR3 nucleotides read TGTGCCAGTAGTATTGGGGGACGGGCGCACTCCTACGAGCAGTACTTC. Translated: CASSIGGRAHSYEQYF.

The J gene is TRBJ2-7, the V gene TRBV30, with TRBD1 matching 7 bases. The germline CDR1 and CDR2 sequences are GTSNPN and SVGIG (reference sequence). J gave up 12 bases and V 0 bases, and 11 bases lay outside the gene matches. This CDR3 contains 13 residues. CDR3 sequence: CAWSVGDSPRGYF. CDR3 nucleotides: TGTGCCTGGAGTGTTGGGGACAGTCCACGGGGGTACTTC.

V gene TRBV5-6 combines with J gene TRBJ2-1, with 7 bases that match TRBD2. Germline CDR1 is SGHDT and CDR2 is YYEEEE. Losses at the gene ends were 2 bases for V and 5 bases for J; bases not matched to a gene: 4. CDR3 length equals 14 residues. CDR3 nucleotides: TGTGCCAGCAGCTTAAGGCTAGCGGACAATGAGCAGTTCTTC. Its protein product is CASSLRLADNEQFF.

This clone was detected only once. J is TRBJ1-2 and V is TRBV10-3; the match to TRBD1 covers 10 bases. CDR3 size: 12 residues. V lost 8 bases to trimming and J lost 6 bases; unmatched junction nucleotides: 3. The germline gives CDR1 ENHRY, CDR2 SYGVKD. CDR3 sequence: CAIAGTGDGYTF. In DNA form, the CDR3 reads TGTGCCATCGCCGGGACAGGGGATGGCTACACCTTC.

The chain recombines TRBV10-3 with TRBJ1-1; TRBD1 matches at 9 bases. Germline CDR1 ENHRY, CDR2 SYGVKD. The CDR3 runs to 14 residues. The V gene end was trimmed by 5 bases and the J gene end by 5 bases; junction bases not matched to a gene: 6. For the CDR3, the DNA is TGTGCCATCAGTTTGGGACAGGGAGGAACTGAAGCTTTCTTT. Its translation: CAISLGQGGTEAFF.

The V and J genes are TRBV19 and TRBJ2-3; tentative D call: TRBD1 (5 bases). Trimming removed 3 bases at V and 6 bases at J, with 7 bases between. From germline, CDR1 is LNHDA and CDR2 SQIVND (reference sequence). The CDR3 extends over 12 amino acids. The CDR3 DNA is TGTGCCAGTAGTATTAAGGGGGATACGCAGTATTTT. Translated, it gives CASSIKGDTQYF.

J is TRBJ2-1 and V is TRBV7-9; D is unresolved. From germline, CDR1 is SEHNR and CDR2 FQNEAQ (reference sequence). V lost 7 bases, J lost 9 bases, and 10 bases lay in between. The CDR3 has 11 amino acids. CDR3 nucleotide sequence: TGTGCCAGCACGTTTTGGGGTGAGCAGTTCTTC. It specifies CASTFWGEQFF.

This chain connects TRBV27 to TRBJ1-2, with 11 bases that match TRBD1. CDR1 is MNHEY and CDR2 is SMNVEV in the germline V gene (reference sequence). Trimming cost V 3 bases and J 7 bases; bases outside gene matches: 1. CDR3 size: 13 residues. The CDR3 DNA follows: TGTGCCAGCAGTTTCGGACAGGGGGCTGGCTACACCTTC. Encoded protein: CASSFGQGAGYTF.

CDR3 region: CAWKSRGGGRAGREQFF. The CDR3 DNA reads TGTGCCTGGAAGAGTAGGGGTGGCGGGAGGGCCGGTCGTGAGCAGTTCTTC. The J gene is TRBJ2-1, the V gene TRBV30; the match to TRBD2 covers 9 bases. Germline CDR1 GTSNPN, CDR2 SVGIG (reference sequence). This CDR3 comprises 17 residues. With 4 bases clipped from V and 9 bases from J, the junction kept 19 bases outside the gene matches.

This sequence joins TRBV6-1 and TRBJ2-7; 10 nucleotides align to TRBD1. Germline-derived CDR1 and CDR2 are MNHNS and SASEGT. V was pared by 4 bases and J by 7 bases, with 13 bases of the junction left unmatched. The CDR3 is 16 residues long. DNA for the CDR3: TGTGCCAGCAGTGCCACTGGGACAGGGGCCAGGGGGGAGCAGTACTTC. It encodes CASSATGTGARGEQYF.

The V gene is TRBV6-1, the J gene TRBJ1-1; D gene ambiguous. There are 15 residues in the CDR3. CDR1 and CDR2 (germline): MNHNS, SASEGT. Trimming took 0 bases from V and 0 from J, leaving 8 bases between them. The CDR3 DNA reads as TGTGCCAGCAGTGAAGCTCCCGGGATGAACACTGAAGCTTTCTTT. Its protein is CASSEAPGMNTEAFF.

This clone has just one count. This chain joins TRBV5-6 and TRBJ2-7; D remains unclear. The V gene's germline CDR1 is SGHDT and CDR2 YYEEEE. The V end was cut by 0 bases, the J end by 3 bases, with 7 bases between. The CDR3 spans 13 residues. CDR3 bases: TGTGCCAGCAGCTTGGGGACCAACTACGAGCAGTACTTC. It yields the protein CASSLGTNYEQYF.

The V call is TRBV7-8, the J call TRBJ2-2, with 8 bases lining up with TRBD2. V shed 7 bases, J shed 3 bases, and the junction held 19 bases outside the gene matches. The CDR3 has 19 residues. CDR1 is SGHVS and CDR2 is FQNEAQ in the germline V gene. The CDR3 region has the DNA TGTGCCAGCAACAACCTCGGACTAGCCCAAGCGGGGCACACCGGGGAGCTGTTTTTT. This codes for CASNNLGLAQAGHTGELFF.

This chain joins TRBV25-1 and TRBJ2-7; 7 bases are shared with TRBD2. This CDR3 region has 14 residues. Unmatched junction bases numbered 2, after V lost 3 bases and J lost 0 bases. The germline CDR1 and CDR2 sequences are MGHDK and SYGVNS. CDR3 amino acids: CASSEASGSYEQYF. The DNA of the CDR3 is TGTGCCAGCAGTGAGGCTAGCGGCTCCTACGAGCAGTACTTC.

The V gene is TRBV4-2, the J gene TRBJ2-1; no reliable D call. The CDR3 loop spans 18 amino acids. The ends were cut back, 4 bases at V and 0 bases at J, with 19 bases in the middle. The germline V gene encodes CDR1 LGHNA and CDR2 YNFKEQ. The CDR3 coding sequence is TGTGCCAGCAGCCGCCGACTTTCTTCGCCAAACTCCTACAATGAGCAGTTCTTC. It is translated as CASSRRLSSPNSYNEQFF.

The rearrangement joins TRBV2 to TRBJ1-3; TRBD1 is a possible D gene (6 bases). This CDR3 comprises 15 residues. Germline CDR1 and CDR2: SNHLY and FYNNEI. V gave up 8 bases and J gave up 3 bases, with 17 bases separating them. The CDR3 region is CASSRRGGDGNTIYF. The CDR3, as DNA: TGTGCCAGCTCCCGACGGGGGGGCGATGGAAACACCATATATTTT.

The chain has TRBV5-1 and TRBJ2-3; no clear D gene. Germline CDR1 is SGHRS and CDR2 is YFSETQ. V gave up 6 bases and J gave up 2 bases, with 10 bases separating them. This CDR3 region has 13 residues. The CDR3 loop reads CASTNGITDTQYF. The CDR3, as DNA: TGCGCCAGCACCAATGGGATCACAGATACGCAGTATTTT.

V gene TRBV27 combines with J gene TRBJ2-7; 9 nucleotides match TRBD2. CDR1 is MNHEY, CDR2 SMNVEV, per germline (reference sequence). The trim removed 2 bases at V and 6 bases at J, leaving 8 bases unmatched. The CDR3 consists of 15 residues. The CDR3 DNA reads TGTGCCAGCAGTTTAACTGCTAGCGGGACGCGCGAGCAGTACTTC. Residues: CASSLTASGTREQYF.

The V and J genes are TRBV30 and TRBJ1-1, with a possible D match to TRBD1 (5 bases). The ends were cut back, 5 bases at V and 0 bases at J, with 10 bases in the middle. Germline CDR1 is GTSNPN and CDR2 is SVGIG (reference sequence). CDR3 length: 13 amino acids. CDR3 residues: CAWGHLMNTEAFF. CDR3 in DNA: TGTGCCTGGGGACACCTCATGAACACTGAAGCTTTCTTT.

The chain has TRBV29-1 and TRBJ2-7, with D possibly being TRBD2 (6 bases). CDR3 length: 12 amino acids. The V and J ends lost 2 bases and 5 bases respectively, with 10 bases between them. Germline loops: CDR1 SQVTM, CDR2 ANQGSEA. CDR3 nucleotides: TGCAGCGTTGAATCGGGGGTGAACGAGCAGTACTTC. Translating it yields CSVESGVNEQYF.

CDR3 amino acids: CASRGGRISNQPQHF. For the CDR3, the DNA is TGCGCCAGCAGAGGGGGACGGATTAGCAATCAGCCCCAGCATTTT. This chain links TRBV10-2 with TRBJ1-5, with D possibly matching TRBD1 (6 bases). The germline V and J ends were trimmed by 6 bases and 0 bases, with 12 bases remaining between them. This CDR3 has 15 amino acids. The germline V gene encodes CDR1 WSHSY and CDR2 SAAADI.

The gene calls are TRBV6-5 and TRBJ2-5; no definite D call. V lost 6 bases and J lost 5, with 13 bases in between. CDR1 MNHEY and CDR2 SVGAGI come from the germline V gene. This CDR3 is 13 amino acids long. The CDR3 here is CASSMGVRETQYF. The CDR3 DNA sequence: TGTGCCAGCAGCATGGGCGTCCGGGAGACCCAGTACTTC.

This chain uses TRBV28 with TRBJ1-1; D gene ambiguous. The CDR3 contains 14 residues. V shed 0 bases and J shed 1 base, with 6 bases lying between them. CDR1 MDHEN and CDR2 SYDVKM come from the germline V gene. The CDR3 DNA is TGTGCCAGCAGTTTATGGCGAGGGAACACTGAAGCTTTCTTT. It codes for CASSLWRGNTEAFF.

This chain links TRBV9 with TRBJ2-7; weak D call: TRBD2 (6 bases). Trimming took 0 bases from V and 7 from J, leaving 8 bases between them. This CDR3 comprises 12 residues. CDR1 and CDR2 from the germline V gene are SGDLS and YYNGEE. The chain's CDR3 is CASSVDGGEQYF. In DNA form, the CDR3 reads TGTGCCAGCAGCGTAGACGGGGGAGAGCAGTACTTC.

The chain joins TRBV27 to TRBJ2-5; D not certain. CDR3 length equals 14 residues. Trimming stripped 5 bases from V and 5 bases from J, with 15 bases between. Germline-derived CDR1 and CDR2 are MNHEY and SMNVEV (reference sequence). The CDR3 sequence is CASSAKAGTETQYF. The DNA of the CDR3 is TGTGCCAGCAGTGCGAAGGCCGGAACCGAGACCCAGTACTTC.

This clone has only one observation. The chain links TRBV27 to TRBJ2-7; no clear D gene. The CDR3 contains 14 residues. Germline V gives CDR1 MNHEY, CDR2 SMNVEV (reference sequence). V dropped 2 bases and J dropped 2 bases, with 10 bases sitting between them. Here the CDR3 DNA reads TGTGCCAGCAGTTTAGCCGGCCGAACCTACGAGCAGTACTTC. The encoded protein is CASSLAGRTYEQYF.

In its sample, this clone was seen once. The V call is TRBV6-5, the J call TRBJ2-7; no definite D call. The CDR3 has 14 residues. Germline loops: CDR1 MNHEY, CDR2 SVGAGI. Trimming stripped 2 bases from V and 1 base from J, with 9 bases between. In DNA form, the CDR3 reads TGTGCCAGCAGTTACGACGGTGTTTCCTACGAGCAGTACTTC. Its protein product is CASSYDGVSYEQYF.